The 26 T cell receptor beta chains below come from one sample, sequenced in a study of T cells expressing NK-cell markers. Using the 5' RACE reads, TCRdb records one entry per CDR3 protein without DNA. This listing includes 550,000 or so distinct CDR3 sequences. The sample taken for sequencing was blood T cells: a sorted CD56 or NKG2C T cell subset, CD4+ or CD8+ T cells, or bulk PBMC T cells (not recorded which). The receptors derive from a man younger than 35 in good health.

The chain has TRBV5-4 and TRBJ2-3; TCRdb's D call, TRBD1, is unchecked because there is no DNA. Germline CDR1 reads SGHNT; CDR2 reads YYREEE (reference sequence). This CDR3 has 14 amino acids. This CDR3 is CASSWKTGGDTQYF. The full variable domain, rest sourced from reference TRBV5-4 and TRBJ2-3, is ETGVTQSPTHLIKTRGQQVTLRCSSQSGHNTVSWYQQALGQGPQFIFQYYREEENGRGNFPPRFSGLQFPNYSSELNVNALELDDSALYLCASSWKTGGDTQYFGPGTRLTVL.

CDR3 region: CASSSTGGLSTDTQYF. The rearrangement uses TRBV5-1 and TRBJ2-3; TCRdb's D call of TRBD1 is untestable without DNA. The V gene's germline CDR1 is SGHRS and CDR2 YFSETQ. The CDR3 totals 16 residues. The full variable domain, its missing parts supplied by reference TRBV5-1 and TRBJ2-3, is KAGVTQTPRYLIKTRGQQVTLSCSPISGHRSVSWYQQTPGQGLQFLFEYFSETQRNKGNFPGRFSGRQFSNSRSEMNVSTLELGDSALYLCASSSTGGLSTDTQYFGPGTRLTVL.

The chain links TRBV29-1 to TRBJ2-4; TCRdb outputs TRBD1, but without DNA this stays unchecked. Germline V gives CDR1 SQVTM, CDR2 ANQGSEA. CDR3 size: 15 residues. CDR3 sequence reads: CSVSPRPGQGNIQYF.

This chain links TRBV29-1 with TRBJ2-1. Germline V gives CDR1 SQVTM, CDR2 ANQGSEA. This CDR3 contains 12 residues. The CDR3 spells CSVEYVPNEQFF.

The chain couples TRBV15 to TRBJ1-4; the D call from TCRdb, TRBD1, cannot be confirmed without DNA. From germline, CDR1 is LNHNV and CDR2 YYDKDF (reference sequence). The CDR3 sequence is 16 residues long. CDR3 loop: CATSRGQVGGNEKLFF.

The rearrangement uses TRBV20-1 and TRBJ2-1. CDR1 is DFQATT, CDR2 SNEGSKA, per germline (reference sequence). There are 15 residues in the CDR3. CDR3: CSAGLLEFAYNEQFF.

This rearrangement joins TRBV6-1 to TRBJ2-2; checking the TCRdb D call of TRBD1 is not possible without DNA. Germline assignment: CDR1 MNHNS and CDR2 SASEGT. The CDR3 has 15 residues. The CDR3 reads CASTRGTEDTGELFF.

The V gene is TRBV10-1, the J gene TRBJ2-1; without DNA, the TCRdb call of TRBD2 cannot be checked. The germline gives CDR1 WNHNN, CDR2 SYGVQD (reference sequence). The CDR3 is made up of 14 amino acids. This CDR3 is CASSEYREEDEQFF.

This sequence joins TRBV7-2 and TRBJ1-6. The CDR3 is made up of 13 amino acids. Germline V gives CDR1 SGHTA, CDR2 FQGNSA. This CDR3 reads CASSLWRNSPLHF.

V usage is TRBV11-2 and J usage is TRBJ2-1; TCRdb picks TRBD2, but there is no DNA to check that call. The V gene's germline CDR1 is SGHAT and CDR2 FQNNGV. This CDR3 region has 16 residues. The CDR3 protein is CASIVLAARSLNEQFF.

CDR3 protein: CASSGDGGLADNEQFF. This chain joins TRBV9 and TRBJ2-1; TCRdb reports TRBD1, a call that lacks DNA to check it against. The V gene's germline CDR1 is SGDLS and CDR2 YYNGEE. The CDR3 runs to 16 residues.

The chain has TRBV7-3 and TRBJ2-1; the TCRdb call, TRBD2, lacks DNA for checking. The germline V gene has CDR1 SGHTA and CDR2 FQGTGA. The CDR3 has 15 amino acids. The CDR3 sequence: CASSPSPGLAGARFF.

The chain carries TRBV10-3 and TRBJ1-5. This CDR3 has 13 residues. Germline V gene lookup returns CDR1 ENHRY and CDR2 SYGVKD. The CDR3 reads CAISEGTLGPQHF.

The V gene is TRBV11-2, the J gene TRBJ1-3; TCRdb proposes TRBD1, but this gene call is untestable without DNA. This CDR3 has 17 amino acids. CDR1 and CDR2 from the germline V gene are SGHAT and FQNNGV. CDR3: CASSLGQGMNSGNTIYF.

The CDR3 sequence: CASEGIGELFF. V is TRBV12-5 and J is TRBJ2-2; TCRdb calls TRBD1, which cannot be checked without DNA. The CDR3 covers 11 residues. Per the germline V gene, CDR1 is LGHNT and CDR2 is FRNRAP.

The chain combines TRBV10-3 with TRBJ2-7; TCRdb returns TRBD2, unconfirmable since there is no DNA. CDR3 length equals 13 residues. Germline CDR1 ENHRY, CDR2 SYGVKD. The CDR3: CAVGTSGTYEQYF.

This sequence joins TRBV5-1 and TRBJ1-1; TCRdb selects TRBD1, and the lack of DNA leaves this call unchecked. The V gene's germline CDR1 is SGHRS and CDR2 YFSETQ. The CDR3 spans 14 residues. The CDR3 spells CASSSRAGHTEAFF.

This chain joins TRBV4-1 and TRBJ2-3; TCRdb outputs TRBD1, but without DNA this stays unchecked. CDR1 is MGHRA, CDR2 YSYEKL, per germline. The CDR3 runs 16 residues. The CDR3 here is CASSQEGHPSTDTQYF.

CDR3: CASSSYGDEQFF. This chain connects TRBV11-3 to TRBJ2-1. This CDR3 region has 12 residues. Germline V lookup: CDR1 SGHNT, CDR2 YENEEA.

J is TRBJ2-2 and V is TRBV20-1; TCRdb designates TRBD2, a call that cannot be tested without DNA. Germline CDR1 DFQATT, CDR2 SNEGSKA (reference sequence). This CDR3 contains 15 residues. The CDR3 reads CSASPGLAITGELFF.

The chain employs TRBV5-6 and TRBJ2-3; lacking DNA, the TRBD1 call made by TCRdb goes unchecked. The CDR3 consists of 15 residues. Germline CDR1 is SGHDT and CDR2 is YYEEEE. CDR3 region: CASTQLDRDADTQYF.

This chain uses TRBV29-1 with TRBJ1-4; TCRdb's D call, TRBD1, is unchecked because there is no DNA. Per germline, CDR1 SQVTM and CDR2 ANQGSEA. CDR3 size: 14 residues. CDR3 residues: CSVGDGATNEKLFF.

This rearrangement joins TRBV7-8 to TRBJ1-1; TCRdb names TRBD1, which stays unverified in the absence of DNA. Germline CDR1 is SGHVS and CDR2 is FQNEAQ. CDR3 length: 15 residues. The CDR3 is CASSLGQGRITEAFF. The full variable domain, with the rest looked up from reference TRBV7-8 and TRBJ1-1, is GAGVSQSPRYKVAKRGQDVALRCDPISGHVSLFWYQQALGQGPEFLTYFQNEAQLDKSGLPSDRFFAERPEGSVSTLKIQRTQQEDSAVYLCASSLGQGRITEAFFGQGTRLTVV.

CDR3 residues: CASKRTAQYEQYF. The chain couples TRBV2 to TRBJ2-7. The CDR3 is 13 amino acids. The V gene's germline CDR1 is SNHLY and CDR2 FYNNEI.

CDR3 sequence reads: CASRDMGAGNEQFF. This sequence joins TRBV4-1 and TRBJ2-1; the TCRdb call, TRBD1, lacks DNA for checking. Germline assignment: CDR1 MGHRA and CDR2 YSYEKL. The CDR3 covers 14 residues.

The chain recombines TRBV7-6 with TRBJ2-7. Germline V CDR1 and CDR2: SGHVS, FNYEAQ. This CDR3 comprises 13 residues. The CDR3 loop reads CASSPQQTYEQYF.